These 19 T cell receptor beta chains were all obtained from the same sample, sequenced in a study of neurological immune-mediated disorders. TCRdb passed the 5' RACE reads through MiXCR, listing each CDR3 protein once. The sample consists of around 94,000 distinct CDR3 sequences, roughly 3.5% of them appearing once. Material for sequencing was PBMCs. These receptors were taken from a woman in her late teens or twenties with multiple sclerosis.

This clonotype occurred many times. This chain connects TRBV7-6 to TRBJ2-5; tentative D call: TRBD1 (5 bases). V was trimmed by 5 bases and J by 3 bases, leaving 19 bases between them. The CDR3 covers 16 residues. Germline V lookup: CDR1 SGHVS, CDR2 FNYEAQ. CDR3 amino acids: CASSTPDGHWKETQYF. DNA for the CDR3: TGTGCCAGCAGCACCCCCGACGGACACTGGAAAGAGACCCAGTACTTC.

As regards this clonotype: A read error may be the cause here, since a much bigger clone is one base away. The chain uses TRBV12-3 or TRBV12-4 and TRBJ2-1, with 14 bases aligning to TRBD2. Germline trimming cut 10 bases from V and 5 bases from J; bases unmatched to any gene: 10. The CDR3 has 16 residues. CDR3 protein: CANSNRLAGGDNEQFF. In DNA form, the CDR3 reads TGTGCCAACAGCAACCGACTAGCGGGGGGGGACAATGAGCAGTTCTTC.

V usage is TRBV4-3 and J usage is TRBJ2-7; 12 bases match TRBD2. Losses at the gene ends were 1 base for V and 7 bases for J; bases not matched to a gene: 2. The CDR3 is 14 residues long. Germline CDR1 reads LGHNA; CDR2 reads YSLEER. The CDR3 bases are TGCGCCAGCAGCCAAGGACTAGCGGGAGAAGAGCAGTACTTC. This gives the protein CASSQGLAGEEQYF.

This clonotype was observed at least ten times. The CDR3 DNA follows: TGCAGTGCTAGCTCCTTTCGCGGAAGCAATCAGCCCCAGCATTTT. Translated, it gives CSASSFRGSNQPQHF. This rearrangement joins TRBV20-1 to TRBJ1-5; D is ambiguous. The germline V gene has CDR1 DFQATT and CDR2 SNEGSKA (reference sequence). This CDR3 region has 15 residues. The ends were cut back, 3 bases at V and 1 base at J, with 13 bases in the middle.

This clonotype was observed a handful of times. The rearrangement links TRBV2 to TRBJ2-7; maybe TRBD1 (6 bases). The CDR3 runs 13 residues. Between the trimmed V and J ends, which lost 6 bases and 3 bases, there was a span of 12 bases. Per the germline V gene, CDR1 is SNHLY and CDR2 is FYNNEI. As DNA, the CDR3 is TGTGCCAGCAGAACAGGGCTACACTACGAGCAGTACTTC. Amino acid sequence: CASRTGLHYEQYF.

This clonotype was observed a few times. A much larger clonotype is one base distant, so this may be a read error. This CDR3 fails to terminate in the conserved phenylalanine or tryptophan, so it likely reflects a read error. This chain connects TRBV25-1 to TRBJ2-5, with D hard to call. Trimming pared 8 bases from V and 1 base from J, leaving 17 bases between. Per germline, CDR1 MGHDK and CDR2 SYGVNS. The CDR3 sequence is 15 residues long. The CDR3, as DNA: TGTGCCAGCCGCCCAATTAGTAGCCTCCAAGAGACCCAGTACTGC. It encodes CASRPISSLQETQYC.

This clonotype was observed at least ten times. V is TRBV7-2 and J is TRBJ2-7; possibly TRBD1 for D (5 bases). CDR1 is SGHTA, CDR2 FQGNSA, per germline. CDR3 length: 19 amino acids. Trimming stripped 1 base from V and 2 bases from J, with 24 bases between. CDR3 sequence reads: CASSLVGWVQTERTYEQYF. The DNA for the CDR3 is TGTGCCAGCAGCTTAGTAGGTTGGGTGCAGACAGAACGGACCTACGAGCAGTACTTC.

The sample holds many counts of this clonotype. This chain links TRBV28 with TRBJ2-1; tentative D call: TRBD1 (6 bases). With 6 bases removed from V and 8 bases from J, the gap between germline ends came to 14 bases. The germline V gene encodes CDR1 MDHEN and CDR2 SYDVKM. This CDR3 is built from 13 residues. This CDR3 is CASRPTGSHEQFF. The CDR3 nucleotides are TGTGCCAGCAGGCCCACAGGGTCCCATGAGCAGTTCTTC.

This clonotype was recorded at least ten times. The V call is TRBV27, the J call TRBJ2-1; D is uncertain. Germline-derived CDR1 and CDR2 are MNHEY and SMNVEV (reference sequence). Trimming left V 2 bases short and J 9 bases short, with 8 bases between. The CDR3 is 12 residues long. CDR3 amino acids: CASSLDFGEQFF. The CDR3, as DNA: TGTGCCAGCAGTTTAGACTTCGGTGAGCAGTTCTTC.

The sample holds many counts of this clonotype. The V gene is TRBV12-3 or TRBV12-4, the J gene TRBJ1-1; the D is unclear. CDR3 length equals 12 residues. The germline V and J ends were trimmed by 3 bases and 9 bases, with 11 bases remaining between them. The CDR3 sequence is CASSLDWRKAFF. In nucleotides, the CDR3 is TGTGCCAGCAGTTTGGATTGGAGAAAAGCTTTCTTT.

At least ten counts were recorded for this clonotype. The V and J genes are TRBV29-1 and TRBJ1-2; D is uncertain. Deletions cut 4 bases from V and 6 bases from J, with 18 bases between. CDR1 is SQVTM, CDR2 ANQGSEA, per germline. There are 14 residues in the CDR3. In DNA, the CDR3 is TGCAGCGTTGCGAGACACCCAGGTGAAGATGGCTACACCTTC. It yields the protein CSVARHPGEDGYTF.

At least ten counts were recorded for this clonotype. CDR3 region: CAIQKNFRGGYGYTF. The CDR3 DNA is TGTGCCATCCAGAAGAATTTTCGGGGCGGCTATGGCTACACCTTC. This rearrangement joins TRBV10-3 to TRBJ1-2, with TRBD1 as a possible D gene (5 bases). The germline V gene encodes CDR1 ENHRY and CDR2 SYGVKD. Trimming removed 8 bases at V and 4 bases at J, with 20 bases between. This CDR3 contains 15 residues.

This clonotype was found many times. This chain uses TRBV20-1 with TRBJ2-7; D uncertain. The V end was cut by 6 bases, the J end by 0 bases, with 12 bases between. CDR3 length: 13 residues. Germline lookup yields CDR1 DFQATT and CDR2 SNEGSKA (reference sequence). The CDR3 DNA reads TGCAGTGCACCCGAATACACCTCCTACGAGCAGTACTTC. This encodes CSAPEYTSYEQYF.

Ten or more counts support this clonotype. The CDR3 loop is CASSSSGSNQPQHF. As DNA, the CDR3 is TGTGCCAGCAGCTCTTCTGGGAGCAATCAGCCCCAGCATTTT. The chain uses TRBV6-5 and TRBJ1-5; D uncertain. Trimming removed 6 bases at V and 1 base at J, with 10 bases between. Germline V gives CDR1 MNHEY, CDR2 SVGAGI. This CDR3 contains 14 residues.

This clonotype was seen at least ten times. V is TRBV5-1 and J is TRBJ2-7, with 10 bases that match TRBD1. V shed 4 bases and J 6 bases; nucleotides not matched to a gene: 16. The CDR3 is 17 amino acids. In germline, CDR1 is SGHRS, CDR2 YFSETQ. The CDR3 here is CASSPGIPDRGRGEQYF. The CDR3 nucleotides are TGCGCCAGCAGCCCAGGCATTCCTGACAGGGGGCGAGGCGAGCAGTACTTC.

This clonotype was detected ten times or more. The genes are TRBV29-1 and TRBJ2-4, with D possibly called TRBD1 or TRBD2 (5 bases each). The V gene's germline CDR1 is SQVTM and CDR2 ANQGSEA. The CDR3 runs 16 residues. V gave up 0 bases and J gave up 0 bases, with 12 bases separating them. CDR3 DNA sequence: TGCAGCGTTGAAGATCCGGGGCTACTAGCCAAAAACATTCAGTACTTC. As protein: CSVEDPGLLAKNIQYF.

The chain joins TRBV6-5 to TRBJ2-7; 9 nucleotides align to TRBD2. Germline V CDR1 and CDR2: MNHEY, SVGAGI. After removal of 0 bases from V and 1 base from J, the junction contained 4 bases not matched to a gene. The CDR3 contains 16 residues. The CDR3 nucleotides are TGTGCCAGCAGTTACTCCCTGACTAGCGGTTCCTACGAGCAGTACTTC. This sequence encodes CASSYSLTSGSYEQYF.

This clonotype was observed at least ten times. The chain joins TRBV5-1 to TRBJ1-2; perhaps TRBD1 as D (6 bases). Germline V gene sequence: CDR1 SGHRS, CDR2 YFSETQ. CDR3 length: 14 residues. V lost 3 bases and J 4 bases, leaving 13 bases between the germline ends. The CDR3 coding sequence is TGCGCCAGCAGCTCTATCCAGGGGCTCTATGGCTACACCTTC. It specifies CASSSIQGLYGYTF.

Many counts were recorded for this clonotype. The chain has TRBV6-6 and TRBJ1-3; D ambiguous. The CDR3 contains 17 residues. The V gene's germline CDR1 is MNHNY and CDR2 SVGAGI (reference sequence). V lost 1 base to trimming and J lost 9 bases, with 22 bases between them. The CDR3 is CASSYWAVAGGRVTIYF. The CDR3 bases are TGTGCCAGCAGTTACTGGGCCGTGGCAGGCGGTCGGGTCACCATATATTTT.